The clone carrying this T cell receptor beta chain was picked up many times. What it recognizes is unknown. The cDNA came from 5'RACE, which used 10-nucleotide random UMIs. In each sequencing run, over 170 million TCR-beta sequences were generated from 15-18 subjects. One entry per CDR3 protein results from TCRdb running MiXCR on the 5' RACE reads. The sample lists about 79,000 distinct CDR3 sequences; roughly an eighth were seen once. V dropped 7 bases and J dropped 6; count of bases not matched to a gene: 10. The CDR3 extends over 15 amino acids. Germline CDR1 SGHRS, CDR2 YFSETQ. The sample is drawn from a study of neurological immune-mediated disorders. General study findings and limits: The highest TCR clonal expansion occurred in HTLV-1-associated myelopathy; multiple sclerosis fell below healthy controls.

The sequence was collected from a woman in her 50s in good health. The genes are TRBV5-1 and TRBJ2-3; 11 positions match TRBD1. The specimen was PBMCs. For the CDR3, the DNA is TGCGCCAGCCGAAGTTCCGGGACAGGGGGGGATACGCAGTATTTT. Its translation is CASRSSGTGGDTQYF.